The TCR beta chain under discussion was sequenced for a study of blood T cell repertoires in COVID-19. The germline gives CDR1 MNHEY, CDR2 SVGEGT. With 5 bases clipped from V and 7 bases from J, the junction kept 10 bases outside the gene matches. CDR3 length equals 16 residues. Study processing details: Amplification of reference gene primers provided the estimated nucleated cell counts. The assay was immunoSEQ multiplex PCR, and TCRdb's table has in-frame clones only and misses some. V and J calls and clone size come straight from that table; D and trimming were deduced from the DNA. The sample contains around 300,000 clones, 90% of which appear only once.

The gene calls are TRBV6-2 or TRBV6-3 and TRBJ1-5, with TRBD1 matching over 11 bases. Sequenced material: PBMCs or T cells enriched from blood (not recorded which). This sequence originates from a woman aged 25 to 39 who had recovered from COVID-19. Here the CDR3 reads CASSRRTGGRGQPQHF. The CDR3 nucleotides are TGTGCCAGCAGTAGACGGACAGGGGGCCGCGGGCAGCCCCAGCATTTT.